The present entry profiles one T cell receptor (beta chain) with its context. This entry belongs to a study of blood T cell repertoires in COVID-19. In the study overall: The origin of the acute and convalescent COVID-19 samples was the United States, Italy and Spain.

Authors' methods: Nucleated cell number was recorded as an estimate derived from reference gene primer amplification. Some clones are missing from TCRdb's copy, which holds only in-frame ones; the method was immunoSEQ multiplex PCR. V, J and clone size reflect that table, while D and trimming were determined from the DNA. The sample contains some 55,000 clones, about 89% of which appear only once. Germline V gene sequence: CDR1 MGHDK, CDR2 SYGVNS. Germline trimming cut 1 base from V and 3 bases from J; bases unmatched to any gene: 9. This CDR3 comprises 18 residues. V gene TRBV25-1 combines with J gene TRBJ2-1; 10 bases fit TRBD1. Sequencing was carried out using peripheral blood. This TCR came from a man aged 60-69 years with acute or convalescent COVID-19. CDR3 residues: CASSEFPGTGEDYNEQFF. The CDR3 nucleotides read TGTGCCAGCAGTGAATTCCCCGGGACAGGGGAGGACTACAATGAGCAGTTCTTC. The full variable domain, completed using reference TRBV25-1 and TRBJ2-1, is EADIYQTPRYLVIGTGKKITLECSQTMGHDKMYWYQQDPGMELHLIHYSYGVNSTEKGDLSSESTVSRIRTEHFPLTLESARPSHTSQYLCASSEFPGTGEDYNEQFFGPGTRLTVL.